The rows below give T cell receptor beta chains drawn from one sample of a study of Ad26.COV2.S vaccination and SARS-CoV-2 variants. The repertoire was sequenced with immunoSEQ multiplex PCR; TCRdb's copy has only in-frame clones and lacks some. The sample lists under 300,000 clones, around nine tenths seen once, with just under 3% in the top ten. Source: peripheral blood, taken in a trial of Ad26.COV2.S vaccine versus placebo. The receptors come from a person aged 18 to 65 who received the Ad26.COV2.S COVID-19 vaccine or a placebo. Both conserved end residues are part of each CDR3. Clone size is given for some rows only: seen once, a few or many times, or a class if the clone is expanded.

abundance: NA; v_gene: TRBV13; j_gene: TRBJ1-1; CDR3aa: CASSQIVTEAFF
abundance: NA; v_gene: TRBV6-2/TRBV6-3; j_gene: TRBJ2-2; CDR3aa: CASSFLRVTGELFF
abundance: NA; v_gene: TRBV7-8; j_gene: TRBJ1-1; CDR3aa: CASSFGRRNTEAFF
abundance: few; v_gene: TRBV5-6; j_gene: TRBJ2-1; CDR3aa: CASSWNVGGSNEQFF
abundance: once; v_gene: TRBV7-8; j_gene: TRBJ2-5; CDR3aa: CASSPVPETQYF
abundance: NA; v_gene: TRBV12-3/TRBV12-4; j_gene: TRBJ2-2; CDR3aa: CASTQQTGELFF
abundance: NA; v_gene: TRBV9; j_gene: TRBJ1-2; CDR3aa: CASSVDSVITFGYTF
abundance: NA; v_gene: TRBV7-2; j_gene: TRBJ2-5; CDR3aa: CASSLGGGAKTQYF
abundance: NA; v_gene: TRBV9; j_gene: TRBJ2-3; CDR3aa: CASQSSTSSTDTQYF
abundance: once; v_gene: TRBV7-8; j_gene: TRBJ2-1; CDR3aa: CAGGDPHNEQFF
abundance: NA; v_gene: TRBV5-1; j_gene: TRBJ2-5; CDR3aa: CASSLRQQAETQYF
abundance: NA; v_gene: TRBV4-3; j_gene: TRBJ1-5; CDR3aa: CASSQELTAYQPQHF
abundance: once; v_gene: TRBV11-2; j_gene: TRBJ1-1; CDR3aa: CASSLDNLQGRTEAFF
abundance: NA; v_gene: TRBV5-6; j_gene: TRBJ1-6; CDR3aa: CASRPRDTSTPLHF
abundance: NA; v_gene: TRBV6-5; j_gene: TRBJ2-2; CDR3aa: CASSYDRVAGELFF
abundance: NA; v_gene: TRBV19; j_gene: TRBJ2-2; CDR3aa: CASSGRLAGELFF
abundance: NA; v_gene: TRBV27; j_gene: TRBJ1-5; CDR3aa: CASSLSGGLYQPQHF
abundance: NA; v_gene: TRBV24-1; j_gene: TRBJ2-2; CDR3aa: CATSDSSGRGTDGELFF
abundance: NA; v_gene: TRBV19; j_gene: TRBJ2-7; CDR3aa: CASRSTPLSGEQYF
abundance: NA; v_gene: TRBV6-1; j_gene: TRBJ2-3; CDR3aa: CASSEGRGGLTDTQYF
abundance: NA; v_gene: TRBV27; j_gene: TRBJ2-7; CDR3aa: CASSLIGYEQYF
abundance: NA; v_gene: TRBV4-3; j_gene: TRBJ1-5; CDR3aa: CASSQDTAGMRQPQHF
abundance: NA; v_gene: TRBV5-1; j_gene: TRBJ2-5; CDR3aa: CASSTRDSQETQYF
abundance: NA; v_gene: TRBV6-5; j_gene: TRBJ1-6; CDR3aa: CASSTGDPPLHF
abundance: NA; v_gene: TRBV6-2/TRBV6-3; j_gene: TRBJ2-2; CDR3aa: CASSRDRDGNTGELFF
abundance: NA; v_gene: TRBV7-8; j_gene: TRBJ2-5; CDR3aa: CASSLGNRVETQYF
abundance: NA; v_gene: TRBV5-1; j_gene: TRBJ2-5; CDR3aa: CASSPQPGGETQYF
abundance: NA; v_gene: TRBV10-2; j_gene: TRBJ2-1; CDR3aa: CASSEQRGGSYNEQFF
abundance: NA; v_gene: TRBV4-3; j_gene: TRBJ1-3; CDR3aa: CASSQSQLSGNTIYF
abundance: NA; v_gene: TRBV29-1; j_gene: TRBJ1-2; CDR3aa: CSVESGALWGYTF
abundance: once; v_gene: TRBV7-3; j_gene: TRBJ1-1; CDR3aa: CASSSHKDGTEAFF
abundance: NA; v_gene: TRBV20-1; j_gene: TRBJ1-3; CDR3aa: CSASLRQLSGNTIYF
abundance: NA; v_gene: TRBV18; j_gene: TRBJ2-5; CDR3aa: CASSPLTGGQETQYF
abundance: NA; v_gene: TRBV7-2; j_gene: TRBJ2-7; CDR3aa: CASSYRSPSYYEQYF